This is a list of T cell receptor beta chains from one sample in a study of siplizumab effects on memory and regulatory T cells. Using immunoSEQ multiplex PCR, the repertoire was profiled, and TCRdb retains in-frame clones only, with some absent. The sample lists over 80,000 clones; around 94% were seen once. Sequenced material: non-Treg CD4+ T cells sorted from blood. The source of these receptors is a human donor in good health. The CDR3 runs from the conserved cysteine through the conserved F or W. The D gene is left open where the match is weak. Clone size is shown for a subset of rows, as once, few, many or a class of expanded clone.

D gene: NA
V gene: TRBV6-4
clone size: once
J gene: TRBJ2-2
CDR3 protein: CASSDQPNPRVGELFF
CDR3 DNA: TGTGCCAGCAGTGACCAGCCAAATCCTCGAGTTGGGGAGCTGTTTTTT

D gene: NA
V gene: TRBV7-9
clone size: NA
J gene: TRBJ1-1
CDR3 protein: CASSKQSVNTEAFF
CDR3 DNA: TGTGCCAGCAGCAAACAGTCCGTGAACACTGAAGCTTTCTTT

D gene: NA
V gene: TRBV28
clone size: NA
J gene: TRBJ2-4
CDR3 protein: CATLEGRRKNIQYF
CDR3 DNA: TGTGCCACCCTGGAGGGCCGCCGTAAAAACATTCAGTACTTC

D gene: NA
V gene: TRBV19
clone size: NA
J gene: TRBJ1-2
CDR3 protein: CASSIRRGGDGYTF
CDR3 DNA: TGTGCCAGTAGTATACGGCGGGGAGGGGATGGCTACACCTTC

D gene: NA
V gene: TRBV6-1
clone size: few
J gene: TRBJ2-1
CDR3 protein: CASSVGSSAAPPLNEQFF
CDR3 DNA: TGTGCCAGCAGTGTCGGGAGTTCTGCTGCCCCTCCCTTAAATGAGCAGTTCTTC

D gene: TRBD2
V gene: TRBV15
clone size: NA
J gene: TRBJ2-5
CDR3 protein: CATSRRLAGAQETQYF
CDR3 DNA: TGTGCCACCAGCAGACGACTAGCGGGGGCCCAAGAGACCCAGTACTTC

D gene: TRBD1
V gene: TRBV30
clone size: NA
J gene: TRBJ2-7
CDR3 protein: CAWSSQGLPYEQYF
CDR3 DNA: TGTGCCTGGAGTTCACAGGGGTTACCCTACGAGCAGTACTTC

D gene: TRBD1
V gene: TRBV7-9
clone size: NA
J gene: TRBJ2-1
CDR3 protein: CASSSGQVHNEQFF
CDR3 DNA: TGTGCCAGCAGCTCGGGACAGGTCCACAATGAGCAGTTCTTC

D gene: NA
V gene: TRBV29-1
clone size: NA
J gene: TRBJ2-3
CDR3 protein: CSVWTDRISTDTQYF
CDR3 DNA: TGCAGCGTCTGGACAGACAGAATTAGCACAGATACGCAGTATTTT

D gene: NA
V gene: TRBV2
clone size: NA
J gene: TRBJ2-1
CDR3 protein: CASSVLRHEQFF
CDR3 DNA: TGTGCCAGCAGTGTCCTTCGTCATGAGCAGTTCTTC

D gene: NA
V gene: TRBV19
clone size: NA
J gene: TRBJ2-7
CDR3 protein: CASSYSGGSYEQYF
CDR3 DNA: TGTGCCAGTAGTTACTCCGGGGGCTCCTACGAGCAGTACTTC

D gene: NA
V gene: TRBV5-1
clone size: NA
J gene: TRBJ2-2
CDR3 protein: CASETGGELFF
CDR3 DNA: TGCGCCAGCGAGACAGGAGGGGAGCTGTTTTTT

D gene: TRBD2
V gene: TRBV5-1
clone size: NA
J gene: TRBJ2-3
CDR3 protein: CASSLPGTSGDLASTDTQYF
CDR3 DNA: TGCGCCAGCAGCCTCCCCGGGACTAGCGGTGACCTCGCCAGCACAGATACGCAGTATTTT

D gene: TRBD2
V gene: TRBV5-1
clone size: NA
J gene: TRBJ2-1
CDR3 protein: CASSLSAGVGSYNEQFF
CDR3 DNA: TGCGCCAGCAGCTTATCTGCGGGAGTAGGCTCCTACAATGAGCAGTTCTTC

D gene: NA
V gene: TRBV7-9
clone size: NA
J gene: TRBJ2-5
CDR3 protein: CASSSLRGQETQYF
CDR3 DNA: TGTGCCAGCAGCTCCCTCAGGGGACAAGAGACCCAGTACTTC

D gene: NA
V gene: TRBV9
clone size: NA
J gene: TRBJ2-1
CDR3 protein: CASSVGHYNEQFF
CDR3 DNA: TGTGCCAGCAGCGTGGGACATTACAATGAGCAGTTCTTC

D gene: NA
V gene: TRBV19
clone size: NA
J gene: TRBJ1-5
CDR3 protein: CASSTNGGIPQHF
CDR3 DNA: TGTGCCAGTAGCACCAATGGAGGTATTCCCCAGCATTTT

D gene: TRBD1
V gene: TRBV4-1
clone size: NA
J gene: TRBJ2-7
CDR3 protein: CASSRGTGSYEQYF
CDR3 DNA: TGCGCCAGCAGCCGAGGGACAGGTTCCTACGAGCAGTACTTC

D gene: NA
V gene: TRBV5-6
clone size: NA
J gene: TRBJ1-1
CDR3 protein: CASSLYRAILGTEAFF
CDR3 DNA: TGTGCCAGCAGCTTGTATCGGGCGATACTGGGCACTGAAGCTTTCTTT

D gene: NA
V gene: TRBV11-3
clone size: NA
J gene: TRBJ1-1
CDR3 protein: CASSIDSDTEAFF
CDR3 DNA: TGTGCCAGCAGCATCGACAGCGACACTGAAGCTTTCTTT

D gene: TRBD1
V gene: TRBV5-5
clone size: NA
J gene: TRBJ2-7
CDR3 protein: CASSLGTGSIYEQYF
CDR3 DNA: TGTGCCAGCAGCTTGGGGACAGGGTCTATCTACGAGCAGTACTTC

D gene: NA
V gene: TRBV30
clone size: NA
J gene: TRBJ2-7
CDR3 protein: CAWSVGGKNYEQYF
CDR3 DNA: TGTGCCTGGAGTGTGGGGGGCAAGAACTACGAGCAGTACTTC

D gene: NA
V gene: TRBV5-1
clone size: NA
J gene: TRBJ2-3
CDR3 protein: CASSLLTASTDTQYF
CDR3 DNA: TGCGCCAGCAGCCTACTTACGGCTAGCACAGATACGCAGTATTTT

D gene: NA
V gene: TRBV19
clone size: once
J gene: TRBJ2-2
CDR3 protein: CASSIERRGHGELFF
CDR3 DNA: TGTGCCAGTAGTATAGAGAGGAGGGGTCACGGGGAGCTGTTTTTT

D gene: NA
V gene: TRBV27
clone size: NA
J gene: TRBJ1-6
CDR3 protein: CASTPYNSPLHF
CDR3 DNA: TGTGCCAGCACCCCCTATAATTCACCCCTCCACTTT

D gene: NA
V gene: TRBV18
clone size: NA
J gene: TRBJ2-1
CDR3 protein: CASSPLTIQDVNEQFF
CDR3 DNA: TGTGCCAGCTCACCCCTGACAATCCAAGACGTCAATGAGCAGTTCTTC

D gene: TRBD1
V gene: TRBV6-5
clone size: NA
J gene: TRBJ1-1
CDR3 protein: CASSSGQGANTEAFF
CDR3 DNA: TGTGCCAGCAGTTCCGGACAGGGGGCGAACACTGAAGCTTTCTTT

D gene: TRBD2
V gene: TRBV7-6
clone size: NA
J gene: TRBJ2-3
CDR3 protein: CASSSGTSGSISDTQYF
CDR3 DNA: TGTGCCAGCAGCTCGGGGACTAGCGGGAGTATTTCGGATACGCAGTATTTT

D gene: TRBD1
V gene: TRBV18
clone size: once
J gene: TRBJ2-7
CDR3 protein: CASSPETRDRASYEQYF
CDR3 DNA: TGTGCCAGCTCACCGGAGACCCGGGACAGGGCGTCCTACGAGCAGTACTTC

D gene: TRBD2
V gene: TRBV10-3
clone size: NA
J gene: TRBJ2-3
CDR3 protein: CAISASLAGSTDTQYF
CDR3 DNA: TGTGCCATCAGTGCCTCACTAGCGGGAAGCACAGATACGCAGTATTTT

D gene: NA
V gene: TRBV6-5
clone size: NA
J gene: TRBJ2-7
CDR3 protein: CASSYSRTVTYEQYF
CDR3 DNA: TGTGCCAGCAGTTACTCACGGACGGTCACCTACGAGCAGTACTTC

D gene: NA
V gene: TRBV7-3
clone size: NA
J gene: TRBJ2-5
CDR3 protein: CASSLRGGTQETQYF
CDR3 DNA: TGTGCCAGCAGCCTAAGGGGTGGGACTCAAGAGACCCAGTACTTC

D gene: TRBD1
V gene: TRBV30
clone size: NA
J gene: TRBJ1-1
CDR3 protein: CAWSRTGNTEAFF
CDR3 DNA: TGTGCCTGGAGTCGGACAGGGAACACTGAAGCTTTCTTT

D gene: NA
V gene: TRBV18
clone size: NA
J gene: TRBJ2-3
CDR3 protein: CASSPAGRGSSTDTQYF
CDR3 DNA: TGTGCCAGCTCACCAGCAGGGAGAGGGTCGAGCACAGATACGCAGTATTTT

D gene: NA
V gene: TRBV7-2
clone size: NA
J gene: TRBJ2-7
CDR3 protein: CASSLLGGTGREQYF
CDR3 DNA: TGTGCCAGCAGCTTACTTGGCGGGACTGGAAGAGAGCAGTACTTC

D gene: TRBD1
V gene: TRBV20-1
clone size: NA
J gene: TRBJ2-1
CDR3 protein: CSVNRGIF
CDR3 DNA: TGCAGTGTTAACAGGGGGATCTTC

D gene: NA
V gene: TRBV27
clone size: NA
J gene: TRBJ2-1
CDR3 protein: CASSPPTRSRNEQFF
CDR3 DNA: TGTGCCAGCAGTCCACCCACTAGGTCGCGAAATGAGCAGTTCTTC

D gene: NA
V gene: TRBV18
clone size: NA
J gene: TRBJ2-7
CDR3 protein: CASTLADHSYEQYF
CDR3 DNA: TGTGCCAGCACTTTAGCGGACCACTCCTACGAGCAGTACTTC

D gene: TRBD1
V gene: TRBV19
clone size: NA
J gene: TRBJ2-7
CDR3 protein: CASSKDRGDEQYF
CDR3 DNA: TGTGCCAGTAGTAAAGACAGGGGTGACGAGCAGTACTTC

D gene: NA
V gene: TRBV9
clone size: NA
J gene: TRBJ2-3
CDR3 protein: CASNSSVLGLALDTQYF
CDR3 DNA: TGTGCCAGCAACTCCTCGGTATTGGGGCTAGCGTTAGATACGCAGTATTTT

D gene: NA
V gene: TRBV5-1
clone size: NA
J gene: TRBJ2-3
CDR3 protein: CASRVEGGPDTQYF
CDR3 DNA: TGCGCCAGCAGGGTTGAAGGGGGACCAGATACGCAGTATTTT

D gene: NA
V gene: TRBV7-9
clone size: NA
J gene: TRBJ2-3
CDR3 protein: CASSSPTGRSDTQYF
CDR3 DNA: TGTGCCAGCAGCTCACCCACAGGGAGGTCAGATACGCAGTATTTT

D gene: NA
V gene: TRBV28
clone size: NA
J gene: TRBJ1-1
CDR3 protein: CASREGEGTEAFF
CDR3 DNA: TGTGCCAGCAGGGAAGGGGAGGGCACTGAAGCTTTCTTT

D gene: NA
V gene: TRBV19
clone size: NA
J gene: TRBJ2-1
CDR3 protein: CASSIPGGRTTMEQFF
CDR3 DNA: TGTGCCAGTAGTATACCCGGCGGAAGAACTACAATGGAGCAGTTCTTC

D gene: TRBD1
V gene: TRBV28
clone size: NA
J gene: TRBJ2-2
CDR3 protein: CASSSPGTGDFAGELFF
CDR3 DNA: TGTGCCAGCAGTTCCCCCGGGACAGGGGATTTTGCCGGGGAGCTGTTTTTT

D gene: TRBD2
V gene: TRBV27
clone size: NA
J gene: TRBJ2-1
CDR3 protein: CASSLKPTSGYNEQFF
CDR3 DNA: TGTGCCAGCAGTTTAAAGCCGACTAGCGGTTACAATGAGCAGTTCTTC

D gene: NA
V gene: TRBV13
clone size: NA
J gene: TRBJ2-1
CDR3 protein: CASSPNGLLREQFF
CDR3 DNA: TGTGCCAGCAGCCCTAATGGACTACTACGTGAGCAGTTCTTC

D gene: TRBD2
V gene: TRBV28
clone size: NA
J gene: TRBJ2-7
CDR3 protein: CASITSGGGSYEQYF
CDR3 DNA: TGTGCCAGCATCACATCCGGGGGGGGAAGCTACGAGCAGTACTTC

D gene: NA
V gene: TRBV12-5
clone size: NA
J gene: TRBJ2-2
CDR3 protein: CASGLNSHGELFF
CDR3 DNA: TGTGCTAGTGGTTTAAACAGTCACGGGGAGCTGTTTTTT

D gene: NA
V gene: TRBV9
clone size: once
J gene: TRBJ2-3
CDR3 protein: CASSAGFSTDTQYF
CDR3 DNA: TGTGCCAGCAGCGCGGGGTTTAGCACAGATACGCAGTATTTT

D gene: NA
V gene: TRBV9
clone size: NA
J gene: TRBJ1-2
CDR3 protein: CASSSRGGGNFGYTF
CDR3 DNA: TGTGCCAGCAGCTCGAGGGGTGGGGGGAATTTTGGCTACACCTTC